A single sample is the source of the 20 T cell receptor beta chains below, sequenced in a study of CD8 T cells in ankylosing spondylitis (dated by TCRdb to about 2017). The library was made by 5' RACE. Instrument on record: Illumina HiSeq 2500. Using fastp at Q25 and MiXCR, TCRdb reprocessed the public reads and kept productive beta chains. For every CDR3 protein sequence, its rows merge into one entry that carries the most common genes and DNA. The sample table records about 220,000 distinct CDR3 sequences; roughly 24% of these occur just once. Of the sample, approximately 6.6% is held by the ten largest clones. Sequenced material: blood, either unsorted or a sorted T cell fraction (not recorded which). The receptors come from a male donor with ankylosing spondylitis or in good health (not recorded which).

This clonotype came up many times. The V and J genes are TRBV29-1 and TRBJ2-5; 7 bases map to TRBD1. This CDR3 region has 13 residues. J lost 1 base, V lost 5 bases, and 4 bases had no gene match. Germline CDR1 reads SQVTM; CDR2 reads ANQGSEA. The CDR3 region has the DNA TGCAGCGTTTTGGGACAGACCCAAGAGACCCAGTACTTC. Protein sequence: CSVLGQTQETQYF. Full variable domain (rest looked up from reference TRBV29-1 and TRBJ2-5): SAVISQKPSRDICQRGTSLTIQCQVDSQVTMMFWYRQQPGQSLTLIATANQGSEATYESGFVIDKFPISRPNLTFSTLTVSNMSPEDSSIYLCSVLGQTQETQYFGPGTRLLVL.

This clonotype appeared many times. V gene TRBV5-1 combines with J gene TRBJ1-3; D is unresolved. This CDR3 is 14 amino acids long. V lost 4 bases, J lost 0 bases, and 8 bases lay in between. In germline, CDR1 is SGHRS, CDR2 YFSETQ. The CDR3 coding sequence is TGCGCCAGCAGCCCGTTTTCCTCTGGAAACACCATATATTTT. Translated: CASSPFSSGNTIYF.

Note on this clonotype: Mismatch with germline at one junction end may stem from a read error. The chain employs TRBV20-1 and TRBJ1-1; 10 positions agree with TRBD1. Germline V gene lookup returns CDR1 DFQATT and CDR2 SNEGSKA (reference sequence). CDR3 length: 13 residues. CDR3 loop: CSALGQGNPEAFF. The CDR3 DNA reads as TGCAGTGCACTGGGACAGGGGAACCCTGAAGCTTTCTTT.

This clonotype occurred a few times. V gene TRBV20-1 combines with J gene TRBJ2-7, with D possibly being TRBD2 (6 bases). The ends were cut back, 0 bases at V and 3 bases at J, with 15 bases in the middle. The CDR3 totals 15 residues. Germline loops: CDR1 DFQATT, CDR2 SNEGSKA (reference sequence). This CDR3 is CSARDVTSSGYEQYF. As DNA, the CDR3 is TGCAGTGCTAGAGATGTAACTAGCTCTGGCTACGAGCAGTACTTC.

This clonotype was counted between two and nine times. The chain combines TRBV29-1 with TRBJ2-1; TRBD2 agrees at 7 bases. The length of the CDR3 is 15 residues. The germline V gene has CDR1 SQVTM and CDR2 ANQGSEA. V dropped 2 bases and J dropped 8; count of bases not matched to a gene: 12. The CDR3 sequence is CSVESGGLEMDEQFF. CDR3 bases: TGCAGCGTTGAAAGTGGAGGACTAGAGATGGATGAGCAGTTCTTC.

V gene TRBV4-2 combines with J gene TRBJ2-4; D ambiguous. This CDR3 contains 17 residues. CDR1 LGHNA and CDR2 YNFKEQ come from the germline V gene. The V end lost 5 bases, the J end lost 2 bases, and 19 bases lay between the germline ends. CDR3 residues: CASSAGLVGVTKNIQYF. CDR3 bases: TGTGCCAGCAGCGCCGGGCTAGTCGGAGTCACCAAAAACATTCAGTACTTC.

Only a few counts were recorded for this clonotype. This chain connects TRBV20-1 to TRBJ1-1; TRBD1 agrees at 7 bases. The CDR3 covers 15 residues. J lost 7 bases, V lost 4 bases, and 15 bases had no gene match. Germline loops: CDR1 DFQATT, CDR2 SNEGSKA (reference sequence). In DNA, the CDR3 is TGCAGTGCTACGGGACAGCAGGAAACTAATCGTGAAGCTTTCTTT. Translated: CSATGQQETNREAFF.

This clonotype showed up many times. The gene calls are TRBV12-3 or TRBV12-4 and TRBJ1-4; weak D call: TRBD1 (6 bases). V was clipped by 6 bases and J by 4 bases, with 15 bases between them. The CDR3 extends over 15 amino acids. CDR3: CASRSDRTDNEKLFF. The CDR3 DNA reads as TGTGCCAGCAGGAGTGACCGGACAGATAATGAAAAACTGTTTTTT.

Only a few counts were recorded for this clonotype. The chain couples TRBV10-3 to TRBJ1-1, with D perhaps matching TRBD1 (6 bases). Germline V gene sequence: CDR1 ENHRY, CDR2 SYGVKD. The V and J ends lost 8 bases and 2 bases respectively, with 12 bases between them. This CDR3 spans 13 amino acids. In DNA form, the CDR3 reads TGTGCCATCGCAGGACAGTCAAACACTGAAGCTTTCTTT. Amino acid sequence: CAIAGQSNTEAFF.

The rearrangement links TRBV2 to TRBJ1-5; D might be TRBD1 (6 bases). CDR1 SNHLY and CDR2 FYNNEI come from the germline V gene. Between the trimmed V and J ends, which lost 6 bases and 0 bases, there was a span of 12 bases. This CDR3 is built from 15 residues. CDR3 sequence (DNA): TGTGCCAGCAGACCCCAGGGGTTTAGCAATCAGCCCCAGCATTTT. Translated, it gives CASRPQGFSNQPQHF. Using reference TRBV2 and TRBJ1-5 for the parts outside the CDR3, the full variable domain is EPEVTQTPSHQVTQMGQEVILRCVPISNHLYFYWYRQILGQKVEFLVSFYNNEISEKSEIFDDQFSVERPDGSNFTLKIRSTKLEDSAMYFCASRPQGFSNQPQHFGDGTRLSIL.

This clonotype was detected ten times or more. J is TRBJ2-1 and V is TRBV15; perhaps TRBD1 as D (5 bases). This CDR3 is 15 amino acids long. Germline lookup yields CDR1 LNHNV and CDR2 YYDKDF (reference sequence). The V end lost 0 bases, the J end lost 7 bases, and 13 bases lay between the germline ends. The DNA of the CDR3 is TGTGCCACCAGCAGAGATAAGGCTAAGGGGAATGAGCAGTTCTTC. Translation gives CATSRDKAKGNEQFF.

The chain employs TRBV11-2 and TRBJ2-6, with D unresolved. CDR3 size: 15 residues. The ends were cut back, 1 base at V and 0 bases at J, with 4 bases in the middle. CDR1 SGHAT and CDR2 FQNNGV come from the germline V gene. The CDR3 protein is CASSLAPSGANVLTF. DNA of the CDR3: TGTGCCAGCAGCTTAGCCCCCTCTGGGGCCAACGTCCTGACTTTC.

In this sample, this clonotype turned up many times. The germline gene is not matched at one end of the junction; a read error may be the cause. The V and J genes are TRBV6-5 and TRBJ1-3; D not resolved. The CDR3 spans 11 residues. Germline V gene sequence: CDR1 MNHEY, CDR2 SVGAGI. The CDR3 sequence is CASSYGRGLVF. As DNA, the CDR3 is TGTGCCAGCAGTTACGGTCGGGGATTGGTGTTT.

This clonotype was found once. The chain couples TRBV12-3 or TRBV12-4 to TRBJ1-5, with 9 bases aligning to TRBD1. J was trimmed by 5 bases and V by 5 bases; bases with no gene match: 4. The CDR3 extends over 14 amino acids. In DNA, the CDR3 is TGTGCCAGCAGTCAGGACAGGGGTGATCAGCCCCAGCATTTT. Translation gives CASSQDRGDQPQHF.

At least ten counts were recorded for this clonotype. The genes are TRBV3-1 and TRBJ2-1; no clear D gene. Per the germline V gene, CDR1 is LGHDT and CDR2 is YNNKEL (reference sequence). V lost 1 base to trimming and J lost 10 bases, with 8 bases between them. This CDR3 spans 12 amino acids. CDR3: CASSQVAEEQFF. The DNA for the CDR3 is TGTGCCAGCAGCCAAGTAGCCGAGGAGCAGTTCTTC.

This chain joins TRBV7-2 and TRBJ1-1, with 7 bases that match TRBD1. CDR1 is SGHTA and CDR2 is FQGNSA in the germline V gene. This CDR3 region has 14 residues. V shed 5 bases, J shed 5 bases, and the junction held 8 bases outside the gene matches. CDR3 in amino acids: CASSPSTGWTEAFF. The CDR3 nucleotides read TGTGCCAGCAGCCCGTCGACAGGGTGGACTGAAGCTTTCTTT.

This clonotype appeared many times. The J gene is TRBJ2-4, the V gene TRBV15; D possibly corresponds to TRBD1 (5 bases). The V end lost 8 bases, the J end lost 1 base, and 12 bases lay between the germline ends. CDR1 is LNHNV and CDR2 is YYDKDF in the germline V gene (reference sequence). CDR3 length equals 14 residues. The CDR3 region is CATGAKEAKNIQYF. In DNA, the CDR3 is TGTGCCACCGGGGCCAAGGAGGCCAAAAACATTCAGTACTTC. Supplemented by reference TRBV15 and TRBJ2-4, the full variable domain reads DAMVIQNPRYQVTQFGKPVTLSCSQTLNHNVMYWYQQKSSQAPKLLFHYYDKDFNNEADTPDNFQSRRPNTSFCFLDIRSPGLGDTAMYLCATGAKEAKNIQYFGAGTRLSVL.

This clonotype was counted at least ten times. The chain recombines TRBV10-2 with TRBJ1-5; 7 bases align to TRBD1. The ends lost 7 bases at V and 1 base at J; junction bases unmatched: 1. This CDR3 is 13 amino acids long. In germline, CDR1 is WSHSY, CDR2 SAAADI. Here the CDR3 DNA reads TGCGCCAGCAAGGGGGCAAGCAATCAGCCCCAGCATTTT. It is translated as CASKGASNQPQHF.

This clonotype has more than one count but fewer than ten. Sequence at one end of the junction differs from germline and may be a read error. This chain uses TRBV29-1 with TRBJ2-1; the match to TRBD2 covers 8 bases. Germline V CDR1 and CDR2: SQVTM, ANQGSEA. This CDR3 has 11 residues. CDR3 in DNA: TGCAGCGTTGAAGGGCTAGCGGGTGCTTCCTTC. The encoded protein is CSVEGLAGASF.

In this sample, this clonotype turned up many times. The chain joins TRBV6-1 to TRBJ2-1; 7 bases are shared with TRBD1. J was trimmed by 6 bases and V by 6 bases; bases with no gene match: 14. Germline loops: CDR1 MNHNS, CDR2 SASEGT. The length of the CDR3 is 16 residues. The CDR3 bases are TGTGCCAGCAGCTCCCCCCGACAGGGATATTCCAATGAGCAGTTCTTC. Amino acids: CASSSPRQGYSNEQFF.